Below are 28 T cell receptor beta chains sequenced from a single sample in a study of blood T cells in healthy people across ages. The use of a sample-barcoded 5' primer and a J-beta primer mix characterized a second PCR of about 7 to 12 cycles. TCRdb used MiXCR to reprocess the 5' RACE reads, holding one entry per CDR3 protein. Here the sample spans fewer than 1,200,000 distinct CDR3 sequences, under 30% being singletons. The sample was also reused in another study, on T cells of mothers and their children.

The sample was blood. Receptor source: a girl aged 2-9 years in good health.

The V and J genes are TRBV7-2 and TRBJ2-5, with D perhaps matching TRBD1 (6 bases). The DNA end is a closer match to TRBJ2-1, so the J assignment may be wrong. The CDR3 runs to 14 residues. Germline V gene lookup returns CDR1 SGHTA and CDR2 FQGNSA. Written as DNA, the CDR3 is TGTGCCAGCAGCTTAGTGGGGGCCTCCAATGAGCAGTTCTTC. This encodes CASSLVGASNEQFF.

In its sample, this clonotype was seen a few times. V is TRBV29-1 and J is TRBJ1-2, with 7 bases identical to TRBD1. V lost 5 bases to trimming and J lost 3 bases; unmatched junction nucleotides: 6. There are 13 residues in the CDR3. Germline loops: CDR1 SQVTM, CDR2 ANQGSEA. CDR3 sequence: CSVSKGGDYGYTF. Written as DNA, the CDR3 is TGCAGCGTTAGTAAAGGGGGCGACTATGGCTACACCTTC.

The V gene is TRBV12-3 or TRBV12-4, the J gene TRBJ1-1; D gene ambiguous. The V end was cut by 5 bases, the J end by 4 bases, with 17 bases between. The CDR3 extends over 15 amino acids. Written as DNA, the CDR3 is TGTGCCAGCAGTCCCGGGCCACCACCGGGCACTGAAGCTTTCTTT. Protein: CASSPGPPPGTEAFF.

The V call is TRBV12-3 or TRBV12-4, the J call TRBJ1-1; TRBD1 might be the D (5 bases). The CDR3 totals 16 residues. Trimming stripped 3 bases from V and 4 bases from J, with 18 bases between. CDR3 sequence (DNA): TGTGCCAGCAGTTTTAACCGCCCGGCTGGGGCCACTGAAGCTTTCTTT. As protein: CASSFNRPAGATEAFF.

This clonotype was counted a few times. The chain employs TRBV7-8 and TRBJ2-1; D is possibly TRBD1 (6 bases). The germline V and J ends were trimmed by 1 base and 9 bases, with 13 bases remaining between them. This CDR3 contains 14 residues. The germline gives CDR1 SGHVS, CDR2 FQNEAQ. CDR3 in amino acids: CASSLVSGAAEQFF. As DNA, the CDR3 is TGTGCCAGCAGCTTAGTATCAGGGGCGGCTGAGCAGTTCTTC.

This clonotype was seen a few times. The V gene is TRBV6-2 or TRBV6-3, the J gene TRBJ2-7, with D unclear. The germline V gene encodes CDR1 MNHEY and CDR2 SVGEGT. The CDR3 is 12 amino acids. V was cut by 8 bases and J by 5 bases, with 13 bases left in between. The CDR3 here is CASGLAGDEQYF. The DNA for the CDR3 is TGTGCCAGCGGTCTCGCAGGCGACGAGCAGTACTTC.

This clonotype appeared a few times. At one boundary the junction diverges from the germline segment, which might be a read error. The chain is built from TRBV7-6 and TRBJ2-3, with TRBD2 identical over 9 bases. The germline V gene has CDR1 SGHVS and CDR2 FNYEAQ. The CDR3 contains 16 residues. In DNA form, the CDR3 reads TGTGCCAACAGCTTACCTAGCGGGGCCTTCACAGATACGCAGTATTTT. Protein product: CANSLPSGAFTDTQYF. Full variable domain (rest looked up from reference TRBV7-6 and TRBJ2-3): GAGVSQSPRYKVTKRGQDVALRCDPISGHVSLYWYRQALGQGPEFLTYFNYEAQQDKSGLPNDRFSAERPEGSISTLTIQRTEQRDSAMYRCANSLPSGAFTDTQYFGPGTRLTVL.

Here the CDR3 reads CSALDPSHGNEQFF. CDR3 nucleotides: TGCAGCGCCCTAGACCCTAGCCATGGTAATGAGCAGTTCTTC. The chain links TRBV29-1 to TRBJ2-1; the D gene is possibly TRBD2 (5 bases). This CDR3 is built from 14 residues. Germline CDR1 and CDR2: SQVTM and ANQGSEA. The V end was cut by 7 bases, the J end by 7 bases, with 20 bases between.

V is TRBV6-1 and J is TRBJ1-4, with D unclear. Looked up from germline, CDR1 is MNHNS and CDR2 is SASEGT. The CDR3 totals 10 residues. Trimming left V 8 bases short and J 8 bases short, with 6 bases between. CDR3: CASLEEKLFF. In DNA, the CDR3 is TGTGCCAGCCTGGAGGAAAAACTGTTTTTT.

The rearrangement links TRBV5-6 to TRBJ2-3, with D possibly TRBD2 on 5 matching bases. Trimming cost V 0 bases and J 6 bases, with 14 bases left between them. Per the germline V gene, CDR1 is SGHDT and CDR2 is YYEEEE. The CDR3 totals 15 residues. CDR3 loop: CASSLETGREDTQYF. The CDR3 DNA is TGTGCCAGCAGCTTGGAGACGGGAAGGGAGGATACGCAGTATTTT.

The chain links TRBV28 to TRBJ2-1, with 7 bases lining up with TRBD2. V shed 3 bases, J shed 7 bases, and the junction held 12 bases outside the gene matches. CDR1 and CDR2 (germline): MDHEN, SYDVKM. This CDR3 contains 16 residues. The CDR3 protein is CASSFAGGRGVNEQFF. CDR3 DNA sequence: TGTGCCAGCAGTTTCGCCGGGGGGAGGGGAGTGAATGAGCAGTTCTTC.

The chain uses TRBV6-6 and TRBJ1-5; 7 nucleotides line up with TRBD1. Losses at the gene ends were 5 bases for V and 3 bases for J; bases not matched to a gene: 7. Germline V gives CDR1 MNHNY, CDR2 SVGAGI (reference sequence). The CDR3 spans 15 residues. CDR3: CASSHRDSLNQPQHF. The CDR3 DNA reads as TGTGCCAGCAGTCATCGGGACAGCCTCAATCAGCCCCAGCATTTT.

This clonotype occurred a few times. The chain recombines TRBV7-9 with TRBJ2-5, with D unclear. The CDR3 runs to 13 residues. Trimming stripped 5 bases from V and 1 base from J, with 8 bases between. Germline CDR1 reads SEHNR; CDR2 reads FQNEAQ (reference sequence). CDR3 DNA: TGTGCCAGCAGCGAAGCCCCCCAAGAGACCCAGTACTTC. Protein product: CASSEAPQETQYF.

In this sample, this clonotype turned up a few times. This chain uses TRBV7-9 with TRBJ1-1, with D unclear. Trimming shortened V by 3 bases and J by 5 bases, and 10 bases separated the two germline ends. Germline loops: CDR1 SEHNR, CDR2 FQNEAQ (reference sequence). This CDR3 comprises 13 residues. CDR3 loop: CASSFAGRTEAFF. The CDR3, as DNA: TGTGCCAGCAGCTTCGCAGGTCGGACTGAAGCTTTCTTT.

The J gene is TRBJ2-1, the V gene TRBV11-2, with D tentatively TRBD2 (7 bases). The CDR3 loop spans 19 amino acids. Germline V lookup: CDR1 SGHAT, CDR2 FQNNGV. Trimming removed 2 bases at V and 0 bases at J, with 20 bases between. CDR3 sequence: CASSLNSGGSFSSYNEQFF. The DNA for the CDR3 is TGTGCCAGCAGCTTAAATTCGGGGGGCAGTTTTAGCTCCTACAATGAGCAGTTCTTC.

This rearrangement joins TRBV20-1 to TRBJ2-1; 12 positions agree with TRBD2. Germline V CDR1 and CDR2: DFQATT, SNEGSKA (reference sequence). The CDR3 totals 14 residues. V shed 5 bases and J 8 bases; nucleotides not matched to a gene: 7. The CDR3 bases are TGCAGTGCTTTACTAGCGGGGGGAGGGGATGAGCAGTTCTTC. Encoded protein: CSALLAGGGDEQFF.

CDR3 sequence: CASSGGTSGSYEQYF. The CDR3 nucleotides are TGTGCCAGCAGCGGCGGGACTAGCGGGAGTTACGAGCAGTACTTC. The V and J genes are TRBV5-6 and TRBJ2-7; 14 bases align to TRBD2. J gave up 4 bases and V 4 bases, and 4 bases lay outside the gene matches. There are 15 residues in the CDR3. Germline V gene lookup returns CDR1 SGHDT and CDR2 YYEEEE.

About this clonotype itself: Germline is not matched at one junction end, which may reflect a read error. The CDR3 is CSVASGVSSGANFLTF. The CDR3 DNA reads as TGCAGCGTTGCGAGTGGGGTTTCGTCTGGGGCCAACTTCCTGACTTTC. The rearrangement joins TRBV29-1 to TRBJ2-6; TRBD1 is a possible D gene (5 bases). This CDR3 comprises 16 residues. CDR1 is SQVTM, CDR2 ANQGSEA, per germline. Drawing the rest from reference TRBV29-1 and TRBJ2-6, the complete variable domain is SAVISQKPSRDICQRGTSLTIQCQVDSQVTMMFWYRQQPGQSLTLIATANQGSEATYESGFVIDKFPISRPNLTFSTLTVSNMSPEDSSIYLCSVASGVSSGANFLTFGAGSRLTVL.

This clonotype was counted ten times or more. The chain links TRBV29-1 to TRBJ2-7; no clear D. The CDR3 covers 9 residues. Germline V gene lookup returns CDR1 SQVTM and CDR2 ANQGSEA. The CDR3 coding sequence is TGCACCCTAACCGGCGAGCAGTACTTC. Translating it yields CTLTGEQYF.

The chain has TRBV7-9 and TRBJ1-2; the match to TRBD1 covers 12 bases. The germline V gene has CDR1 SEHNR and CDR2 FQNEAQ (reference sequence). After removal of 8 bases from V and 7 bases from J, the junction contained 8 bases not matched to a gene. The CDR3 consists of 14 residues. The chain's CDR3 is CASCRDRGLGGYTF. CDR3 DNA sequence: TGTGCCAGCTGCCGGGACAGGGGGCTAGGTGGCTACACCTTC.

This clonotype has only a few counts. The chain couples TRBV6-5 to TRBJ1-4; D may be TRBD1 (5 bases). Germline V CDR1 and CDR2: MNHEY, SVGAGI. The CDR3 covers 15 residues. The V end was cut by 6 bases, the J end by 5 bases, with 16 bases between. CDR3 loop: CASSQPGTDNEKLFF. The DNA for the CDR3 is TGTGCCAGCAGCCAACCCGGGACGGACAATGAAAAACTGTTTTTT.

This chain joins TRBV10-3 and TRBJ1-1, with D possibly matching TRBD1 (5 bases). CDR1 is ENHRY and CDR2 is SYGVKD in the germline V gene. Trimming stripped 7 bases from V and 1 base from J, with 16 bases between. The CDR3 loop spans 15 amino acids. CDR3 bases: TGTGCCATCAATAATGATAGGGACGCGAACACTGAAGCTTTCTTT. It is translated as CAINNDRDANTEAFF.

This clonotype was picked up a small number of times. The chain has TRBV28 and TRBJ2-7; D perhaps matches TRBD1 (6 bases). The CDR3 spans 14 residues. The V end lost 6 bases, the J end lost 4 bases, and 16 bases lay between the germline ends. Per the germline V gene, CDR1 is MDHEN and CDR2 is SYDVKM. This CDR3 reads CASSRAGTRYEQYF. DNA for the CDR3: TGTGCCAGCAGCCGAGCTGGGACAAGGTACGAGCAGTACTTC. The whole variable domain, remainder taken from reference TRBV28 and TRBJ2-7, is DVKVTQSSRYLVKRTGEKVFLECVQDMDHENMFWYRQDPGLGLRLIYFSYDVKMKEKGDIPEGYSVSREKKERFSLILESASTNQTSMYLCASSRAGTRYEQYFGPGTRLTVT.

This clonotype was seen a handful of times. V and J are TRBV28 and TRBJ2-5; 10 nucleotides match TRBD1. The J call may be faulty, since TRBJ2-1 better matches the DNA end. Germline V gene sequence: CDR1 MDHEN, CDR2 SYDVKM. The CDR3 has 13 residues. CDR3: CASRTGGHNEQFF. The CDR3 coding sequence is TGTGCCTCACGGACAGGGGGTCACAATGAGCAGTTCTTC.

The rearrangement links TRBV6-2 or TRBV6-3 to TRBJ2-7; tentatively, D is TRBD1 (5 bases). CDR1 is MNHEY, CDR2 SVGEGT, per germline. The CDR3 covers 11 residues. V shed 8 bases and J shed 1 base, with 6 bases lying between them. The CDR3 protein is CASGASYEQYV. The DNA for the CDR3 is TGTGCCAGCGGGGCTTCCTACGAGCAGTACGTC.

A note on this clonotype: A read error may produce the germline difference seen at one junction end. The chain couples TRBV20-1 to TRBJ2-5; TRBD2 agrees at 9 bases. The end of the DNA aligns better with TRBJ2-1, so the J call may be wrong. Looked up from germline, CDR1 is DFQATT and CDR2 is SNEGSKA (reference sequence). This CDR3 has 16 residues. CDR3: CSATLPGGGDYNEQFF. CDR3 nucleotide sequence: TGTAGTGCCACACTTCCCGGCGGGGGGGACTACAATGAGCAGTTCTTC.

The chain couples TRBV25-1 to TRBJ2-7; D is uncertain. Near its end, the DNA agrees better with TRBJ2-5, so the J call may be wrong. Germline-derived CDR1 and CDR2 are MGHDK and SYGVNS. This CDR3 comprises 11 residues. The CDR3 reads CASDMGETQYF. CDR3 in DNA: TGTGCCAGCGATATGGGGGAGACCCAGTACTTC.

A note on this clonotype: At one of its ends the junction is not consistent with the germline gene, which may arise from a read error. The V gene is TRBV12-3 or TRBV12-4, the J gene TRBJ2-5, with 9 nucleotides matching TRBD1. The CDR3 is made up of 15 amino acids. The CDR3 region has the DNA TGCGCCAGCAGTCCCGGGACAGGGAGGCAAGAGACCCAGTACTTC. This gives the protein CASSPGTGRQETQYF.